One and the same sample provided the 9 T cell receptor beta chains below, sequenced in a study of shared clonotypes between healthy human individuals. Using immunoSEQ multiplex PCR, the repertoire was profiled, and TCRdb retains in-frame clones only, with some absent. The sample has about 680,000 clones, around 73% seen once; the top ten hold 1.5% to 2%. Sequences were obtained from memory CD4+ T cells sorted from blood. The subset is: CD45RA-negative fraction. The receptors were sampled from a woman between 25 and 40 years old in good health.

This chain uses TRBV6-6 with TRBJ1-5, with TRBD1 as a possible D gene (5 bases). The CDR3 totals 15 residues. Germline loops: CDR1 MNHNY, CDR2 SVGAGI (reference sequence). Trimming removed 5 bases from V and 7 bases from J, with 18 bases in between. The CDR3 reads CASSPLGVGGQPQHF. CDR3 nucleotides: TGTGCCAGCAGTCCGTTGGGGGTTGGGGGGCAGCCCCAGCATTTT.

The genes are TRBV7-6 and TRBJ2-2; no definite D call. V was clipped by 5 bases and J by 1 base, with 5 bases between them. Germline V lookup: CDR1 SGHVS, CDR2 FNYEAQ. The CDR3 length is 13 residues. The CDR3 region is CASSPVNTGELFF. Here the CDR3 DNA reads TGTGCCAGCAGCCCCGTGAACACCGGGGAGCTGTTTTTT.

This chain uses TRBV5-6 with TRBJ2-2, with D uncertain. V was shortened by 3 bases and J by 5 bases, with 11 bases between the two germline ends. The CDR3 is made up of 14 amino acids. The germline CDR1 and CDR2 sequences are SGHDT and YYEEEE. The CDR3 loop reads CASSSTEVTGELFF. As DNA, the CDR3 is TGTGCCAGCAGCTCGACGGAAGTGACCGGGGAGCTGTTTTTT.

CDR3 amino acids: CASSFRTSGQETQYF. CDR3 coding DNA: TGCGCCAGCAGCTTCCGGACTAGCGGGCAAGAGACCCAGTACTTC. The rearrangement joins TRBV4-1 to TRBJ2-5, with 11 bases lining up with TRBD2. The V gene end was trimmed by 5 bases and the J gene end by 2 bases; junction bases not matched to a gene: 4. Germline V gene sequence: CDR1 MGHRA, CDR2 YSYEKL. The CDR3 totals 15 residues.

This clone has a handful of counts. The chain recombines TRBV19 with TRBJ1-5; D is ambiguous. The CDR3 spans 13 residues. Germline values: CDR1 LNHDA, CDR2 SQIVND (reference sequence). V lost 5 bases, J lost 1 base, and 6 bases lay in between. The CDR3 DNA reads as TGTGCCAGTAGTTTGGACAGCAATCAGCCCCAGCATTTT. It specifies CASSLDSNQPQHF.

The sample holds many counts of this clone. The V gene is TRBV27, the J gene TRBJ2-7; D is tentatively TRBD1 or TRBD2 (6 bases each). The CDR3 runs 11 residues. Trimming removed 6 bases from V and 12 bases from J, with 15 bases in between. Germline CDR1 reads MNHEY; CDR2 reads SMNVEV (reference sequence). CDR3 in amino acids: CASRRGDVGYF. The CDR3 DNA sequence: TGTGCCAGCAGGAGGGGGGACGTGGGGTACTTC.

This clone has just one count. V and J are TRBV4-1 and TRBJ1-1, with D unclear. Between the trimmed V and J ends, which lost 4 bases and 1 base, there was a span of 10 bases. CDR3 size: 14 residues. Germline CDR1 and CDR2: MGHRA and YSYEKL. The CDR3 bases are TGCGCCAGCAGCCCTTCGGACTGGAACACTGAAGCTTTCTTT. It yields the protein CASSPSDWNTEAFF.

In this sample, this clone turned up once. CDR3 coding DNA: TGTGCCAGCAGGAGGGGGGCAACTAATGAAAAACTGTTTTTT. Its translation: CASRRGATNEKLFF. The chain uses TRBV6-5 and TRBJ1-4; possibly TRBD1 for D (6 bases). The CDR3 contains 14 residues. V lost 6 bases, J lost 0 bases, and 8 bases lay in between. Germline values: CDR1 MNHEY, CDR2 SVGAGI.

This clone was picked up one time. The chain is built from TRBV7-2 and TRBJ2-5; D is ambiguous. The CDR3 has 15 amino acids. Germline V CDR1 and CDR2: SGHTA, FQGNSA. V was shortened by 6 bases and J by 5 bases, with 19 bases between the two germline ends. DNA for the CDR3: TGTGCCAGCAGTATTATGGGGATTAAACAGGAGACCCAGTACTTC. Encoded protein: CASSIMGIKQETQYF.